These T cell receptor beta chains were read from a single sample in a study of shared clonotypes between healthy human individuals. The repertoire was sequenced with immunoSEQ multiplex PCR; TCRdb's copy has only in-frame clones and lacks some. This sample yields 550,000 to 750,000 clones, of which around 90% are seen a single time; approximately 25% belongs to the top ten. Material for sequencing was naive CD8+ T cells sorted from blood. The receptor source for this set is a man aged 25 to 40 in good health. Both conserved end residues are part of each CDR3. The D gene is left open where the match is weak. Not all rows give a size; the values are once, few, many and, for expanded clones, a class.

- | TRBJ2-1 | - | TRBV30 | TGTGCCTGGAGAGTTAGCCAAAGCTCCTACAATGAGCAGTTCTTC | CAWRVSQSSYNEQFF
- | TRBJ2-5 | - | TRBV20-1 | TGCAGTGCCATACCGCTAGAGACCCAGTACTTC | CSAIPLETQYF
- | TRBJ2-7 | - | TRBV2 | TGTGCCAGCAGTGAAGCTAGCGCCAGCTACGAGCAGTACTTC | CASSEASASYEQYF
- | TRBJ2-7 | TRBD1 | TRBV5-8 | TGTGCCAGCAGCTTGGCAGGGGGAGCATACGAGCAGTACTTC | CASSLAGGAYEQYF
- | TRBJ2-7 | - | TRBV29-1 | TGCAGCGTTGTGGAGCGCGAGCAGTACTTC | CSVVEREQYF
- | TRBJ2-2 | TRBD1 | TRBV7-8 | TGTGCCAGCAGCACCTTAGGGACAGGGTCGGTCGGGGAGCTGTTTTTT | CASSTLGTGSVGELFF
- | TRBJ2-3 | - | TRBV15 | TGTGCCACCAGCAGAAGGGGGGCAGGGAGGACAGATACGCAGTATTTT | CATSRRGAGRTDTQYF
- | TRBJ2-3 | - | TRBV10-3 | TGTGCCATCAAAGGGACCGTGCAGTATTTT | CAIKGTVQYF
- | TRBJ1-4 | - | TRBV6-5 | TGTGCCAGCAGCTCCAGGGCGGATGAAAAACTGTTTTTT | CASSSRADEKLFF
- | TRBJ2-1 | TRBD2 | TRBV25-1 | TGTGCCAGCAGTGAAGCTGCTAGCGGGAGGAATGAGCAGTTCTTC | CASSEAASGRNEQFF
- | TRBJ2-3 | TRBD2 | TRBV7-8 | TGTGCCAGCAGCTTCCTAGGCCGTGTCAGCGGGGAAGCAGATACGCAGTATTTT | CASSFLGRVSGEADTQYF
- | TRBJ2-2 | - | TRBV7-9 | TGTGCCAGCAGCCCACCTAGGGAAAGCACCGGGGAGCTGTTTTTT | CASSPPRESTGELFF
- | TRBJ2-7 | TRBD2 | TRBV29-1 | TGCAGCGTTGTTCCAGCGGGAAACTACGAGCAGTACTTC | CSVVPAGNYEQYF
- | TRBJ1-1 | - | TRBV4-3 | TGCGCCAGCAGCCAGGACCTGGGGGTAGAGGGCACTGAAGCTTTCTTT | CASSQDLGVEGTEAFF
- | TRBJ2-3 | TRBD2 | TRBV9 | TGTGCCAGCAGCGCAAATCCCGGGGGGGGACCGAGCACAGATACGCAGTATTTT | CASSANPGGGPSTDTQYF
- | TRBJ2-1 | TRBD2 | TRBV6-1 | TGTGCCAGCAGTAGCGGGAGTTCGTCTAGTAATGAGCAGTTCTTC | CASSSGSSSSNEQFF
- | TRBJ1-4 | - | TRBV7-9 | TGTGCCAGCAGCACCCCAGGAAGTCGGAATGAAAAACTGTTTTTT | CASSTPGSRNEKLFF
- | TRBJ2-5 | TRBD1 | TRBV2 | TGTGCCAGCAGTGAAGTGGGTCCAGGACAGGGAGGCGTGGAGACCCAGTACTTC | CASSEVGPGQGGVETQYF
- | TRBJ2-5 | - | TRBV7-9 | TGTGCCAGCAGCCTGATCTCTGGCGGACAAGAGACCCAGTACTTC | CASSLISGGQETQYF
- | TRBJ1-1 | TRBD1 | TRBV10-2 | TGCGCCAGCAAACCGGGACAGGGAACTGAAGCTTTCTTT | CASKPGQGTEAFF
- | TRBJ2-7 | - | TRBV5-6 | TGTGCCAGCAGCTTGGAGTACGGCTGGGGCGCTGGTTCCTACGAGCAGTACTTC | CASSLEYGWGAGSYEQYF
- | TRBJ2-5 | TRBD2 | TRBV7-9 | TGTGCCAGCAGCCCAGCACCGGGACTAGCGGGAGCGGAGACCCAGTACTTC | CASSPAPGLAGAETQYF
- | TRBJ2-1 | TRBD2 | TRBV5-4 | TGTGCCAGCAGCTTGGTGTGGGAGGGATACAATGAGCAGTTCTTC | CASSLVWEGYNEQFF
- | TRBJ2-3 | TRBD1 | TRBV28 | TGTGCCAGCAGTCTAAGGACAGGGGGAGCAGATACGCAGTATTTT | CASSLRTGGADTQYF
- | TRBJ2-7 | TRBD2 | TRBV10-3 | TGTGCCATCAGTGAGTCTGTAGCGGGAGGCGACGAGCAGTACTTC | CAISESVAGGDEQYF
- | TRBJ2-7 | TRBD1 | TRBV9 | TGTGCCAGCAGTCCGATTGGGACAGGGTGGTACGAGCAGTACTTC | CASSPIGTGWYEQYF
- | TRBJ2-7 | TRBD1 | TRBV7-9 | TGTGCCAGCATCGTGGACAGGGGGAGCTCCTACGAGCAGTACTTC | CASIVDRGSSYEQYF
- | TRBJ2-1 | TRBD1 | TRBV4-1 | TGCGCCAGCAGGGCCCGGGACAGTGGTGGCCGCGAGCAGTTCTTC | CASRARDSGGREQFF
- | TRBJ2-7 | - | TRBV29-1 | TGCAGAGCGGAGGATGGGGGGACCTACGAGCAGTACTTC | CRAEDGGTYEQYF
- | TRBJ2-2 | TRBD2 | TRBV27 | TGTGCCAGCAGTTGGACTAGCGGGTATGCCGGGGAGCTGTTTTTT | CASSWTSGYAGELFF
- | TRBJ1-3 | TRBD1 | TRBV5-4 | TGTGCCAGCAGCCTACAGGGGGCTTCTGGAAACACCATATATTTT | CASSLQGASGNTIYF
- | TRBJ2-1 | - | TRBV11-3 | TGTGCCAGCAGCCCCCGAGCAGGGGCGGCCTACAATGAGCAGTTCTTC | CASSPRAGAAYNEQFF
once | TRBJ1-1 | - | TRBV19 | TGTGCCAGTAGTATATATTCAGGGAGTTGGAACACTGAAGCTTTCTTT | CASSIYSGSWNTEAFF
- | TRBJ1-5 | - | TRBV6-5 | TGTGCCAGCAGTTACTCGACCGACCAGCCCCAGCATTTT | CASSYSTDQPQHF
once | TRBJ1-6 | - | TRBV6-5 | TGTGCCAGCAGTTACACACAGGGTTTTAATTCACCCCTCCACTTT | CASSYTQGFNSPLHF
- | TRBJ1-5 | - | TRBV6-5 | TGTGCCAGCGCCGAACGGGGGAATCAGCCCCAGCATTTT | CASAERGNQPQHF
- | TRBJ2-3 | TRBD2 | TRBV4-3 | TGCGCCAGCAGCCAAGATAGAGCGGGGCGCACAGATACGCAGTATTTT | CASSQDRAGRTDTQYF
- | TRBJ2-1 | TRBD1 | TRBV18 | TGTGCCAGCGCCCGACAGGGGGCATGGGAGCAGTTCTTC | CASARQGAWEQFF
few | TRBJ2-7 | TRBD1 | TRBV7-9 | TGTGCCAGCAGGGAAACCGGGACAGGCCCCTACGAGCAGTACTTC | CASRETGTGPYEQYF
- | TRBJ2-5 | - | TRBV27 | TGTGCCAGCAGTTTCGAAACCTCGGGGGAGACCCAGTACTTC | CASSFETSGETQYF
- | TRBJ2-2 | TRBD2 | TRBV9 | TGTGCCAGCAGCGTAAGCGGGAGATTATCCGGGGAGCTGTTTTTT | CASSVSGRLSGELFF
- | TRBJ2-7 | - | TRBV30 | TGTGCCTGGATAACAGACTACGAGCAGTACTTC | CAWITDYEQYF
- | TRBJ1-2 | - | TRBV7-9 | TGTGCCAGCAGCCCACCGGGACGTGATTTAGACTACACCTTC | CASSPPGRDLDYTF
- | TRBJ2-5 | TRBD2 | TRBV5-1 | TGCGCCAGCAGCTTTCTGGGACTAGCGGAAGAGACCCAGTACTTC | CASSFLGLAEETQYF
- | TRBJ2-1 | - | TRBV7-9 | TGTGCCAGCAGCTTAATTAATGAGCAGTTCTTC | CASSLINEQFF
once | TRBJ2-1 | - | TRBV7-9 | TGTGCCAGCAGCTTAGCGGGTGAGCAGTTCTTC | CASSLAGEQFF
- | TRBJ1-4 | TRBD1 | TRBV6-1 | TGTGCCAGCAGTGCCCCACAGGGGGCGTTCGGAAAACTGTTTTTT | CASSAPQGAFGKLFF
- | TRBJ2-2 | - | TRBV9 | TGTGCCAGCTCCGCCTCGAACACCGGGGAGCTGTTTTTT | CASSASNTGELFF
- | TRBJ2-3 | - | TRBV5-6 | TGTGCCAGCAGCCTGGCAGGGGCCACAGATACGCAGTATTTT | CASSLAGATDTQYF
- | TRBJ2-3 | - | TRBV11-3 | TGTGCCAGCAGCTTAGAAAGTTGGGGGGAAGATACGCAGTATTTT | CASSLESWGEDTQYF
- | TRBJ2-7 | TRBD1 | TRBV28 | TGTGCCAGCAGTTTGGACCCCTCGGGGACAGTTAGCTCCTACGAGCAGTACTTC | CASSLDPSGTVSSYEQYF
- | TRBJ2-3 | - | TRBV28 | TGTGCCAGCAGTTTTGGCCAGGGTTCAGATACGCAGTATTTT | CASSFGQGSDTQYF
- | TRBJ2-3 | TRBD1 | TRBV2 | TGTGCCAGCAGTGTTCCGGAGACAGGGACGGCAGATACGCAGTATTTT | CASSVPETGTADTQYF
- | TRBJ2-5 | - | TRBV13 | TGTGCCAGCAGCTACCCCGTAGGCCCCCAAGAGACCCAGTACTTC | CASSYPVGPQETQYF
- | TRBJ1-5 | TRBD1 | TRBV5-3 | TGTGCCAGAAGCTTGGGGACAGGAGTTTCACTAAATCAGCCCCAGCATTTT | CARSLGTGVSLNQPQHF
once | TRBJ1-5 | - | TRBV4-1 | TGCGCCAGCAGCCAAGGGACGTTACCCCAGCATTTT | CASSQGTLPQHF